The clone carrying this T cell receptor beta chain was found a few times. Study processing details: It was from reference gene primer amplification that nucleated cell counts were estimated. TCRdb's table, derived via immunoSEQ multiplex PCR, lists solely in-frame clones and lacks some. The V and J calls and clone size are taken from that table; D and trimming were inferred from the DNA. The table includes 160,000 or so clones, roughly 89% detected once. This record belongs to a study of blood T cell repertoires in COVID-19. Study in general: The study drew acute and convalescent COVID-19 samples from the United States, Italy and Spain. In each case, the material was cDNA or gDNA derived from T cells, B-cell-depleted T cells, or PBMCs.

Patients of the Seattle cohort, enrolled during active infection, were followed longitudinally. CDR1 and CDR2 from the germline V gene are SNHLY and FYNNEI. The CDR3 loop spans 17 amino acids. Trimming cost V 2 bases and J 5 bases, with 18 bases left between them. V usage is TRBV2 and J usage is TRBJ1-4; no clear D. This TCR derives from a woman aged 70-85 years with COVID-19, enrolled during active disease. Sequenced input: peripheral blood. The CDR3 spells CASSERGTVGRNEKLFF. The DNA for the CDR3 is TGTGCCAGCAGTGAACGGGGTACGGTTGGCAGAAATGAAAAACTGTTTTTT.